The 10 T cell receptor beta chains listed next were all sequenced from one sample in a study of cytomegalovirus exposure and HLA in healthy donors. Assay used: immunoSEQ multiplex PCR; TCRdb lists only in-frame clones, some missing. The repertoire consists of 85,000 to 90,000 clones, with roughly 96% occurring once and the leading ten covering roughly 0.78%. Sequencing was carried out using PBMCs. These receptors were taken from a man younger than 35 in good health and CMV-seronegative.

The rearrangement links TRBV27 to TRBJ2-1; 10 bases align to TRBD2. This CDR3 region has 15 residues. With 0 bases clipped from V and 7 bases from J, the junction kept 3 bases outside the gene matches. Per germline, CDR1 MNHEY and CDR2 SMNVEV (reference sequence). The CDR3 loop is CASSLSLAGVNEQFF. The DNA of the CDR3 is TGTGCCAGCAGTTTATCGCTAGCGGGAGTAAATGAGCAGTTCTTC.

The rearrangement links TRBV5-6 to TRBJ1-4, with 9 bases fitting TRBD1. This CDR3 has 13 amino acids. CDR1 is SGHDT, CDR2 YYEEEE, per germline. Losses at the gene ends were 4 bases for V and 8 bases for J; bases not matched to a gene: 3. This CDR3 is CASSPDRGEKLFF. The CDR3 DNA follows: TGTGCCAGCAGCCCGGACAGGGGAGAAAAACTGTTTTTT.

The rearrangement uses TRBV2 and TRBJ2-1; D is unclear. This CDR3 is 14 amino acids long. The V end lost 4 bases, the J end lost 7 bases, and 14 bases lay between the germline ends. Germline-derived CDR1 and CDR2 are SNHLY and FYNNEI. The CDR3: CASSVLSSSNEQFF. DNA of the CDR3: TGTGCCAGCAGTGTATTATCGAGCTCGAATGAGCAGTTCTTC.

The CDR3 spells CASSLTGQGGNTIYF. In nucleotides, the CDR3 is TGCGCCAGCAGCTTGACCGGACAGGGGGGAAACACCATATATTTT. The chain recombines TRBV5-1 with TRBJ1-3, with 9 bases fitting TRBD1. Trimming at V came to 1 base and at J to 4 bases, leaving 3 bases not matched to a gene. CDR3 size: 15 residues. Germline lookup yields CDR1 SGHRS and CDR2 YFSETQ.

The J gene is TRBJ2-6, the V gene TRBV6-5, with a weak D call TRBD2 (5 bases). V dropped 4 bases and J dropped 4 bases, with 14 bases sitting between them. Germline V gene data show CDR1 as MNHEY and CDR2 as SVGAGI. The CDR3 is 16 amino acids. CDR3 in amino acids: CASSSPTRRGANVLTF. CDR3 DNA: TGTGCCAGCAGTTCCCCGACCCGGAGGGGGGCCAACGTCCTGACTTTC.

V and J are TRBV19 and TRBJ2-7; D is unclear. The CDR3 sequence is 13 residues long. Trimming shortened V by 8 bases and J by 2 bases, and 13 bases separated the two germline ends. Germline V gene data show CDR1 as LNHDA and CDR2 as SQIVND (reference sequence). The CDR3 region is CASASAEPYEQYF. For the CDR3, the DNA is TGTGCCAGTGCCTCTGCGGAGCCCTACGAGCAGTACTTC.

A note on this clone: Relative to the germline gene, one junction end is altered; a read error may explain this. The V gene is TRBV10-3, the J gene TRBJ1-4, with 7 bases that match TRBD1. The CDR3 has 14 amino acids. Germline values: CDR1 ENHRY, CDR2 SYGVKD. CDR3 region: CATSSGQGDEKLFF. CDR3 DNA sequence: TGTGCCACCAGTAGCGGGCAGGGGGATGAAAAACTGTTTTTT.

This clone occurred once. The chain combines TRBV28 with TRBJ2-7; D perhaps matches TRBD1 (5 bases). The germline V gene encodes CDR1 MDHEN and CDR2 SYDVKM. The CDR3 runs 14 residues. V lost 6 bases and J 0 bases, leaving 12 bases between the germline ends. DNA of the CDR3: TGTGCCAGCAGCACTGACAGAATCTCCTACGAGCAGTACTTC. Translation gives CASSTDRISYEQYF.

The chain is built from TRBV30 and TRBJ2-2; possible D gene TRBD1, 6 bases. V gave up 0 bases and J gave up 1 base, with 9 bases separating them. The CDR3 runs to 15 residues. Germline V gives CDR1 GTSNPN, CDR2 SVGIG (reference sequence). This chain's CDR3 is CAWSVIGGNTGELFF. CDR3 sequence (DNA): TGTGCCTGGAGTGTTATAGGGGGGAACACCGGGGAGCTGTTTTTT.

The rearrangement uses TRBV30 and TRBJ1-5; 7 bases line up with TRBD1. The CDR3 is 14 residues long. In germline, CDR1 is GTSNPN, CDR2 SVGIG (reference sequence). V dropped 3 bases and J dropped 4; count of bases not matched to a gene: 6. CDR3 sequence: CAWRGDSQNQPQHF. The CDR3 DNA reads TGTGCCTGGAGAGGGGACAGCCAAAATCAGCCCCAGCATTTT.